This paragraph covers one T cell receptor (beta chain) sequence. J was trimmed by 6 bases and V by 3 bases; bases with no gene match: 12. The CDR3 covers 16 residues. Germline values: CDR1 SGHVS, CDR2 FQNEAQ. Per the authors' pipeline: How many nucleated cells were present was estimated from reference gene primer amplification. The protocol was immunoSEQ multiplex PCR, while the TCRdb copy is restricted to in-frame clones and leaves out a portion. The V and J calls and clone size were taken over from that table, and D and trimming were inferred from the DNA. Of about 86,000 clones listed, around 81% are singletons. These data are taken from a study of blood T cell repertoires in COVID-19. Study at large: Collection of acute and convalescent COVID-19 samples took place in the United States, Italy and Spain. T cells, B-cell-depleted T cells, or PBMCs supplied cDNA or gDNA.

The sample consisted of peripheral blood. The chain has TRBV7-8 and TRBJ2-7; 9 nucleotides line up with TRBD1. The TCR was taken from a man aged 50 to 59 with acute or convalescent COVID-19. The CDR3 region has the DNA TGTGCCAGCAGCTTTACCTCTGGGGGACAGGGAAGCGAGCAGTACTTC. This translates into CASSFTSGGQGSEQYF.